The sequence of this T cell receptor (beta chain) was determined in a study of radiation and T cells in renal cell carcinoma. Specified time point: baseline pretreatment blood. As for treatment: 15 Gy SBRT to primary tumor, nephrectomy 4 weeks later. Findings and limits, study-wide: In blood, top tumor clones expanded by 2 weeks, shrinking by 4.

The CDR3 has 16 residues. The V gene end was trimmed by 0 bases and the J gene end by 2 bases; junction bases not matched to a gene: 6. In the case of this clone: The antigen is undetermined.

The data were produced by immunoSEQ multiplex PCR, yet TCRdb's version contains in-frame clones alone and is incomplete. The sample shows about 150,000 clones, about 88% of them seen only once. The sequence was obtained from a woman aged 70-85 years with renal cell carcinoma. Material: blood, obtained from a patient whose treatment included radiotherapy and nephrectomy. The chain recombines TRBV23-1 with TRBJ2-7, with 8 bases lining up with TRBD2. TRBV23-1 carries the ORF label, with uncertain function. For the CDR3, the DNA is TGCGCCAGCAGTCAATCCGGGGGGGCTGGGGCCTACGAGCAGTACTTC. Its protein product is CASSQSGGAGAYEQYF.